These 9 T cell receptor beta chains were all obtained from the same sample, sequenced in a study of blood T cell repertoires in COVID-19. Profiled with immunoSEQ multiplex PCR; TCRdb holds only in-frame clones, not every one. The sample lists fewer than 35,000 clones, approximately 90% seen once, with approximately 12% in the top ten. Sequenced: peripheral blood. All receptors come from a human donor in a cohort sampled during active COVID-19.

This chain joins TRBV13 and TRBJ1-1; D may be TRBD1 (6 bases). The CDR3 has 12 residues. Trimming left V 4 bases short and J 7 bases short, with 10 bases between. The V gene's germline CDR1 is PRHDT and CDR2 FYEKMQ (reference sequence). The CDR3 region is CASSWDNYEAFF. The DNA of the CDR3 is TGTGCCAGCAGCTGGGACAATTATGAAGCTTTCTTT.

The rearrangement links TRBV28 to TRBJ2-1, with TRBD2 as a possible D gene (7 bases). Germline CDR1 and CDR2: MDHEN and SYDVKM. The germline V and J ends were trimmed by 3 bases and 4 bases, with 16 bases remaining between them. The CDR3 is 16 amino acids. In DNA, the CDR3 is TGTGCCAGCAGTTTCGGGGGGCTAGCGGCGTACAATGAGCAGTTCTTC. It encodes CASSFGGLAAYNEQFF.

This sequence joins TRBV6-2 or TRBV6-3 and TRBJ1-5; D unclear. Trimming took off 0 bases at V and 7 bases at J, with 19 bases between the two ends. The CDR3 covers 17 residues. Germline lookup yields CDR1 MNHEY and CDR2 SVGEGT. The CDR3 is CASSYSGVRPEIQPQHF. CDR3 nucleotides: TGTGCCAGCAGTTACTCGGGCGTCCGGCCAGAGATACAGCCCCAGCATTTT.

This clone was seen a single time. The rearrangement joins TRBV11-3 to TRBJ2-5; D perhaps matches TRBD2 (5 bases). V was pared by 1 base and J by 5 bases, with 14 bases between. The CDR3 contains 15 residues. Germline CDR1 and CDR2: SGHNT and YENEEA. CDR3 in DNA: TGTGCCAGCAGCTTAGGGACGTCGGAGGACGAGACCCAGTACTTC. This translates into CASSLGTSEDETQYF.

The chain couples TRBV7-2 to TRBJ2-3; D gene ambiguous. The CDR3 loop spans 15 amino acids. Germline CDR1 is SGHTA and CDR2 is FQGNSA. The V end was cut by 5 bases, the J end by 2 bases, with 14 bases between. CDR3 in DNA: TGTGCCAGCAGCCCAAGAGTGGCGGCCACAGATACGCAGTATTTT. It codes for CASSPRVAATDTQYF.

The chain has TRBV3-1 (or the pseudogene TRBV3-2) and TRBJ2-7, with 10 bases aligning to TRBD1. The junction had 8 bases not matched to a gene; V was cut back by 1 base and J by 2 bases. The CDR3 loop spans 17 amino acids. Germline V CDR1 and CDR2: LGHDT, YNNKEL (reference sequence). The CDR3 loop is CASSQGTGGVRPYEQYF. The CDR3 nucleotides read TGTGCCAGCAGCCAAGGGACAGGGGGTGTGAGGCCCTACGAGCAGTACTTC.

The chain has TRBV6-5 and TRBJ2-3; D is possibly TRBD2 (6 bases). The V end was cut by 2 bases, the J end by 6 bases, with 12 bases between. CDR1 MNHEY and CDR2 SVGAGI come from the germline V gene. This CDR3 spans 14 amino acids. The CDR3 is CASSYAITSDTQYF. The CDR3 DNA follows: TGTGCCAGCAGTTACGCCATCACTAGCGATACGCAGTATTTT.

V and J are TRBV30 and TRBJ2-5, with 7 bases that match TRBD1. The CDR3 runs 15 residues. The V gene end was trimmed by 5 bases and the J gene end by 5 bases; junction bases not matched to a gene: 14. Germline V lookup: CDR1 GTSNPN, CDR2 SVGIG (reference sequence). CDR3 amino acids: CAWAPIHRGGETQYF. The DNA of the CDR3 is TGTGCCTGGGCACCTATTCACAGGGGTGGGGAGACCCAGTACTTC.

The CDR3 DNA reads TGTGCCAGCAGCCGATCGCTGGCGGGGAGCACAGATACGCAGTATTTT. Translation gives CASSRSLAGSTDTQYF. The chain recombines TRBV7-9 with TRBJ2-3, with D perhaps matching TRBD2 (6 bases). The CDR3 consists of 16 residues. The ends were cut back, 5 bases at V and 0 bases at J, with 15 bases in the middle. Germline-derived CDR1 and CDR2 are SEHNR and FQNEAQ (reference sequence).